One and the same sample provided the 24 T cell receptor beta chains below, sequenced in a study of cytomegalovirus exposure and HLA in healthy donors. TCRdb keeps only in-frame clones here, not all; method: immunoSEQ multiplex PCR. This table holds roughly 140,000 clones, 80% to 95% found once. The sequenced material came from PBMCs. These receptors originate from a man aged 18 to 29 in good health and CMV-seronegative.

The chain has TRBV11-3 and TRBJ2-1; a possible D gene is TRBD2 (6 bases). This CDR3 is 14 amino acids long. The germline V and J ends were trimmed by 8 bases and 7 bases, with 18 bases remaining between them. Germline CDR1 reads SGHNT; CDR2 reads YENEEA. This chain's CDR3 is CASSVAGRDNEQFF. The CDR3 DNA reads as TGTGCCAGCTCCGTTGCGGGACGCGATAATGAGCAGTTCTTC.

The chain uses TRBV11-1 and TRBJ2-7; TRBD1 might be the D (5 bases). Germline values: CDR1 SGHAT, CDR2 FQDESV (reference sequence). The length of the CDR3 is 14 residues. Trimming took 3 bases from V and 3 from J, leaving 12 bases between them. The CDR3 nucleotides are TGTGCCAGCAGCTTGGCAGGGTCACACTACGAGCAGTACTTC. It is translated as CASSLAGSHYEQYF.

The chain is built from TRBV6-5 and TRBJ2-2; 8 nucleotides line up with TRBD1. CDR1 MNHEY and CDR2 SVGAGI come from the germline V gene. The V segment lost 6 bases and the J segment 6 bases; nucleotides outside the gene matches: 9. The CDR3 has 15 amino acids. Here the CDR3 DNA reads TGTGCCAGCAGAGACGGGCAGGGGGCGGCCGGGGAGCTGTTTTTT. The encoded protein is CASRDGQGAAGELFF.

This clone occurred once. The chain employs TRBV6-5 and TRBJ1-2; D is unclear. The CDR3 loop spans 11 amino acids. Per germline, CDR1 MNHEY and CDR2 SVGAGI. The germline V and J ends were trimmed by 9 bases and 8 bases, with 13 bases remaining between them. Here the CDR3 reads CASGGPGGYTF. The CDR3 DNA follows: TGTGCCAGTGGCGGTCCGGGGGGCTACACCTTC.

The chain couples TRBV5-1 to TRBJ1-1; no firm D call. The V gene's germline CDR1 is SGHRS and CDR2 YFSETQ. The CDR3 extends over 15 amino acids. V was cut by 0 bases and J by 3 bases, with 12 bases left in between. CDR3 protein: CASSLEVGRDTEAFF. In DNA, the CDR3 is TGCGCCAGCAGCTTGGAAGTTGGGCGGGACACTGAAGCTTTCTTT.

The chain has TRBV6-5 and TRBJ1-1; D is ambiguous. Germline lookup yields CDR1 MNHEY and CDR2 SVGAGI. This CDR3 is 15 amino acids long. V lost 0 bases and J 0 bases, leaving 8 bases between the germline ends. The CDR3 here is CASSYSRTMNTEAFF. In DNA, the CDR3 is TGTGCCAGCAGTTACTCTCGAACAATGAACACTGAAGCTTTCTTT.

The chain recombines TRBV11-3 with TRBJ2-5, with a possible D match to TRBD1 (5 bases). The CDR3 extends over 15 amino acids. V gave up 5 bases and J gave up 1 base, with 14 bases separating them. Germline CDR1 and CDR2: SGHNT and YENEEA. CDR3 protein: CASSPTAGAQETQYF. CDR3 in DNA: TGTGCCAGCAGCCCAACAGCTGGGGCCCAAGAGACCCAGTACTTC. Supplemented by reference TRBV11-3 and TRBJ2-5, the full variable domain reads EAGVVQSPRYKIIEKKQPVAFWCNPISGHNTLYWYLQNLGQGPELLIRYENEEAVDDSQLPKDRFSAERLKGVDSTLKIQPAELGDSAVYLCASSPTAGAQETQYFGPGTRLLVL.

The count of this clone is one. This chain joins TRBV28 and TRBJ2-1; 12 nucleotides match TRBD2. The V and J ends lost 5 bases and 8 bases, in that order; junction bases with no gene match: 4. Germline V gene data show CDR1 as MDHEN and CDR2 as SYDVKM. This CDR3 has 14 residues. This CDR3 reads CASSRTSGVDEQFF. The CDR3 bases are TGTGCCAGCAGTAGGACTAGCGGGGTAGATGAGCAGTTCTTC.

V and J are TRBV27 and TRBJ1-1; TRBD1 is a possible D gene (6 bases). Trimming took 5 bases from V and 4 from J, leaving 11 bases between them. Germline CDR1 and CDR2: MNHEY and SMNVEV (reference sequence). The CDR3 is 13 residues long. The CDR3 here is CASSPGAGTEAFF. CDR3 nucleotides: TGTGCCAGCAGTCCAGGGGCCGGCACTGAAGCTTTCTTT.

The V and J genes are TRBV10-2 and TRBJ1-1; no clear D gene. The CDR3 has 11 residues. CDR1 WSHSY and CDR2 SAAADI come from the germline V gene. Trimming stripped 4 bases from V and 7 bases from J, with 7 bases between. In nucleotides, the CDR3 is TGCGCCAGCAGTGGGGAGGGTGAAGCTTTCTTT. It codes for CASSGEGEAFF.

The rearrangement uses TRBV23-1 and TRBJ1-1; D may be TRBD1 (6 bases). TRBV23-1 is noted as an ORF with a role that remains uncertain. The CDR3 sequence is 13 residues long. V was cut by 0 bases and J by 10 bases, with 12 bases left in between. CDR3 sequence reads: CASSQSTGTGAFF. For the CDR3, the DNA is TGCGCCAGCAGTCAATCTACAGGGACGGGAGCTTTCTTT.

The chain has TRBV5-1 and TRBJ2-5; no definite D call. The CDR3 spans 14 residues. The V gene lost 1 base and the J gene lost 4 bases, with 11 bases spanning the gap. Germline lookup yields CDR1 SGHRS and CDR2 YFSETQ. The CDR3 region is CASSLSSERETQYF. The CDR3 DNA sequence: TGCGCCAGCAGCTTGAGTTCTGAGCGAGAGACCCAGTACTTC.

As to this clone: The sample carries other DNA sequences with the same CDR3. The chain employs TRBV7-2 and TRBJ2-5, with D maybe TRBD1 (5 bases). Trimming cost V 5 bases and J 1 base, with 11 bases left between them. In germline, CDR1 is SGHTA, CDR2 FQGNSA. This CDR3 is built from 14 residues. Written as DNA, the CDR3 is TGTGCCAGCAGCCCTAGACAGAGCCAAGAGACCCAGTACTTC. It yields the protein CASSPRQSQETQYF.

The rearrangement uses TRBV5-1 and TRBJ2-3; 15 positions match TRBD2. The J segment lost 0 bases and the V segment lost 2 bases, leaving 4 bases of the junction unmatched. Germline CDR1 and CDR2: SGHRS and YFSETQ. The CDR3 has 18 residues. CDR3 region: CASSFRTSGRASTDTQYF. The CDR3 DNA reads as TGCGCCAGCAGCTTCCGGACTAGCGGGAGGGCCAGCACAGATACGCAGTATTTT.

The chain couples TRBV11-3 to TRBJ2-1, with D perhaps matching TRBD1 (6 bases). With 5 bases removed from V and 0 bases from J, the gap between germline ends came to 11 bases. The CDR3 spans 15 residues. CDR1 SGHNT and CDR2 YENEEA come from the germline V gene. The CDR3: CASSPEGGSYNEQFF. CDR3 nucleotide sequence: TGTGCCAGCAGCCCCGAAGGGGGCTCCTACAATGAGCAGTTCTTC. Supplemented by reference TRBV11-3 and TRBJ2-1, the full variable domain reads EAGVVQSPRYKIIEKKQPVAFWCNPISGHNTLYWYLQNLGQGPELLIRYENEEAVDDSQLPKDRFSAERLKGVDSTLKIQPAELGDSAVYLCASSPEGGSYNEQFFGPGTRLTVL.

This sequence joins TRBV7-8 and TRBJ2-7; the D gene is possibly TRBD2 (6 bases). The CDR3 has 21 residues. CDR1 is SGHVS and CDR2 is FQNEAQ in the germline V gene. Trimming stripped 5 bases from V and 0 bases from J, with 32 bases between. As DNA, the CDR3 is TGTGCCAGCAGCCCACACGACTGGGGGGAGGACCCTAGACCAAGCTCCTACGAGCAGTACGTC. It translates to CASSPHDWGEDPRPSSYEQYV.

The rearrangement uses TRBV7-2 and TRBJ2-1, with TRBD1 identical over 7 bases. The CDR3 loop spans 16 amino acids. The germline CDR1 and CDR2 sequences are SGHTA and FQGNSA. The trim removed 1 base at V and 0 bases at J, leaving 3 bases unmatched. In DNA form, the CDR3 reads TGTGCCAGCAGCTTAGACTCAGGGGGCTCCTACAATGAGCAGTTCTTC. It specifies CASSLDSGGSYNEQFF.

The V gene is TRBV11-2, the J gene TRBJ1-1; perhaps TRBD1 as D (5 bases). Looked up from germline, CDR1 is SGHAT and CDR2 is FQNNGV. V was trimmed by 6 bases and J by 2 bases, leaving 16 bases between them. The length of the CDR3 is 15 residues. The CDR3 is CASRRWGTGNTEAFF. CDR3 DNA: TGTGCCAGCAGAAGATGGGGAACAGGAAACACTGAAGCTTTCTTT.

CDR3 sequence (DNA): TGCGCCAGCAGCTACAGGACATCAGACACCGGGGAGCTGTTTTTT. It encodes CASSYRTSDTGELFF. The chain recombines TRBV5-1 with TRBJ2-2; possible D gene TRBD1, 5 bases. This CDR3 is built from 15 residues. CDR1 is SGHRS, CDR2 YFSETQ, per germline. Trimming shortened V by 3 bases and J by 3 bases, and 12 bases separated the two germline ends.

This clone occurred once. The chain employs TRBV5-4 and TRBJ2-2, with 8 nucleotides matching TRBD1. Germline loops: CDR1 SGHNT, CDR2 YYREEE (reference sequence). With V trimmed by 2 bases and J by 0 bases, 0 bases remained unmatched. The CDR3 is 15 amino acids. The CDR3 region is CASSLQGANTGELFF. DNA of the CDR3: TGTGCCAGCAGCTTACAGGGGGCGAACACCGGGGAGCTGTTTTTT.

The chain recombines TRBV5-8 with TRBJ2-2, with 11 bases matching TRBD1. Germline assignment: CDR1 SGHTS and CDR2 YDEGEE. This CDR3 region has 15 residues. The trim removed 5 bases at V and 5 bases at J, leaving 5 bases unmatched. The CDR3 spells CASRGQGVLTGELFF. In DNA, the CDR3 is TGTGCCAGCAGGGGACAGGGGGTCCTTACCGGGGAGCTGTTTTTT.

V and J are TRBV7-2 and TRBJ2-5; tentatively, D is TRBD2 (6 bases). V lost 1 base, J lost 10 bases, and 16 bases lay in between. The V gene's germline CDR1 is SGHTA and CDR2 FQGNSA. This CDR3 contains 14 residues. This CDR3 is CASSLGWGGRDQYF. The CDR3 bases are TGTGCCAGCAGCTTAGGGTGGGGAGGAAGGGACCAGTACTTC.

V gene TRBV4-3 combines with J gene TRBJ1-2; D gene uncertain. Trimming left V 3 bases short and J 2 bases short, with 16 bases between. This CDR3 is built from 16 residues. Germline V gene lookup returns CDR1 LGHNA and CDR2 YSLEER. The CDR3 here is CASSHGYSKSNYGYTF. The CDR3 coding sequence is TGCGCCAGCAGCCACGGATACAGTAAATCGAACTATGGCTACACCTTC.

This sequence joins TRBV30 and TRBJ2-2, with a weak D call TRBD1 (5 bases). V was cut by 5 bases and J by 4 bases, with 11 bases left in between. Germline V CDR1 and CDR2: GTSNPN, SVGIG (reference sequence). The CDR3 consists of 13 residues. In DNA, the CDR3 is TGTGCCTGGTTGGGGCCGGGCACCGGGGAGCTGTTTTTT. This sequence encodes CAWLGPGTGELFF. Based on the CDR3 plus reference TRBV30 and TRBJ2-2, the full variable domain is SQTIHQWPATLVQPVGSPLSLECTVEGTSNPNLYWYRQAAGRGLQLLFYSVGIGQISSEVPQNLSASRPQDRQFILSSKKLLLSDSGFYLCAWLGPGTGELFFGEGSRLTVL.